This T cell receptor beta chain derives from a study of blood T cells in healthy people across ages. Study results and limitations: Long-lived and aged donors differed, with more naive CD4+ cells and higher diversity in the long-lived.

Total RNA extracted from each sample amounted to at least 6 micrograms. This clonotype was seen a few times. What it binds is not known. Together with a sample-barcoded 5' primer, a J-beta primer mix was included in a second PCR lasting about 7 to 12 cycles. The authors tagged each cDNA molecule using a template-switch adaptor with 12 random nucleotides. TCRdb reprocessed the 5' RACE reads via MiXCR and lists one record per CDR3 protein. The sample has 1.5 million to 2 million distinct CDR3 sequences, 28% seen once. The CDR3 sequence is 13 residues long. Germline CDR1 is SGHTA and CDR2 is FQGNSA. V lost 8 bases and J 0 bases, leaving 11 bases between the germline ends.

Sequenced input: blood. The rearrangement uses TRBV7-2 and TRBJ2-7; D gene unclear. This sequence was found in a woman aged 25-40 years in good health. CDR3 loop: CASGKRSSYEQYF. The CDR3 DNA reads TGTGCCAGCGGTAAGAGGTCCTCCTACGAGCAGTACTTC.